This T cell receptor beta chain was sequenced in a study of T cell responses to AZD1222 COVID-19 vaccine. Study-level results: Variant regions that are unmutated are reportedly the target of nearly half of spike-specific TCRs. Only five or six individuals given AZD1222 were seropositive at baseline. Dominant at 160-218 and 743-854, vaccine-associated CD4 TCRs also spanned spike. Two doses of AZD1222 preceded a rise in Spike-specific TCR breadth and depth.

The protocol was immunoSEQ multiplex PCR, while the TCRdb copy is restricted to in-frame clones and leaves out a portion. The table includes about 180,000 clones, approximately 94% detected once. Points on this clone: Its antigen is currently unknown.

V shed 0 bases, J shed 6 bases, and the junction held 5 bases outside the gene matches. The CDR3 is 14 amino acids. Germline lookup yields CDR1 MNHNS and CDR2 SASEGT. The sample consisted of peripheral blood, taken 28 days after the second AZD1222 dose. This sequence joins TRBV6-1 and TRBJ2-7, with 7 bases matching TRBD1. The receptor's source is an adult who received the AZD1222 COVID-19 vaccine. For the CDR3, the DNA is TGTGCCAGCAGTGAAGCGAACACAGGGGTCGAGCAGTACTTC. Amino acids: CASSEANTGVEQYF.